Listed below are T cell receptor beta chains from one sample, sequenced in a study of beta chain features in type 1 diabetes. Using immunoSEQ multiplex PCR, the repertoire was profiled, and TCRdb retains in-frame clones only, with some absent. This repertoire shows 300,000 to 350,000 clones, 13% found once; its top ten account for approximately 0.016%. Source material: naive CD4+ T cells from blood. These receptor sequences come from a young woman with type 1 diabetes. Each CDR3 is given with its conserved first and last residue. The D gene is left open where the match is weak. Not every row has a clone size; where given, it reads once, few, many or a size class.

TRBD1	TRBV2	TRBJ1-5	few	CASSGQGADVEPQHF	TGTGCCAGCAGTGGGCAGGGGGCTGACGTTGAGCCCCAGCATTTT
-	TRBV7-9	TRBJ2-3	-	CASSLIYSSTDTQYF	TGTGCCAGCAGCTTAATTTACTCGAGCACAGATACGCAGTATTTT
-	TRBV5-1	TRBJ2-1	few	CASSSSTNYNEQFF	TGCGCCAGCAGCTCTTCTACCAACTACAATGAGCAGTTCTTC
-	TRBV7-9	TRBJ2-1	-	CASSPSAPGNEQFF	TGTGCCAGCAGCCCCAGCGCCCCGGGCAATGAGCAGTTCTTC
-	TRBV4-3	TRBJ1-5	-	CASSQNYRYNQPQHF	TGCGCCAGCAGCCAAAATTATAGATACAATCAGCCCCAGCATTTT
TRBD2	TRBV2	TRBJ2-1	few	CASSEGLAGGISYEQFF	TGTGCCAGCAGTGAAGGGCTAGCGGGAGGGATTAGCTATGAGCAGTTCTTC
-	TRBV21-1	TRBJ1-5	-	CASSKEGGQGNNQPQHF	TGTGCCAGCAGCAAAGAAGGAGGGCAGGGCAACAATCAGCCCCAGCATTTT
TRBD1	TRBV28	TRBJ1-5	few	CATRTGSQPQHF	TGTGCCACCAGGACAGGTTCTCAGCCCCAGCATTTT
TRBD2	TRBV27	TRBJ2-5	-	CASSPRTSADQETQYF	TGTGCCAGCAGTCCCAGGACTAGCGCGGACCAAGAGACCCAGTACTTC
TRBD1	TRBV5-4	TRBJ2-7	few	CASHRDRGSEQYF	TGTGCCAGCCACCGGGACAGGGGCTCAGAGCAGTACTTC
TRBD1	TRBV25-1	TRBJ1-2	-	CASSIPGQGGGYTF	TGTGCCAGCAGTATACCGGGACAGGGCGGAGGCTACACCTTC
TRBD2	TRBV19	TRBJ2-2	-	CATARGRGETGELFF	TGTGCCACCGCACGCGGGAGGGGAGAGACCGGGGAGCTGTTTTTT
-	TRBV9	TRBJ1-5	-	CASSVAGQAEPQHF	TGTGCCAGCAGCGTAGCTGGGCAGGCCGAGCCCCAGCATTTT
TRBD2	TRBV9	TRBJ2-1	-	CASSFRLAGGHNEQFF	TGTGCCAGCAGCTTCCGACTAGCGGGAGGGCACAATGAGCAGTTCTTC
-	TRBV4-3	TRBJ1-1	-	CASSQVPMGAPKGAFF	TGCGCCAGCAGCCAAGTACCGATGGGGGCCCCAAAAGGCGCTTTCTTT
TRBD2	TRBV4-3	TRBJ2-1	-	CASSQDLSSGTISYNEQFF	TGCGCCAGCAGCCAAGATCTGTCGAGCGGGACCATTTCCTACAATGAGCAGTTCTTC
TRBD1	TRBV7-8	TRBJ1-2	few	CASSPRTGGPYGYTF	TGTGCCAGCAGCCCCCGGACAGGGGGCCCCTATGGCTACACCTTC
-	TRBV7-2	TRBJ2-5	few	CASSLGHRITQETQYF	TGTGCCAGCAGCTTAGGGCACAGGATTACACAAGAGACCCAGTACTTC
-	TRBV2	TRBJ2-3	few	CASSALPTDTQYF	TGTGCCAGCAGTGCCCTACCCACAGATACGCAGTATTTT
-	TRBV7-2	TRBJ1-2	-	CASSPDNNYGYTF	TGTGCCAGCAGCCCCGACAATAACTATGGCTACACCTTC
-	TRBV4-3	TRBJ2-1	few	CASSQGAGLSYNEQFF	TGCGCCAGCAGCCAAGGGGCGGGACTCTCCTACAATGAGCAGTTCTTC
-	TRBV7-2	TRBJ2-7	-	CASSSRTVTYEQYF	TGTGCCAGCAGCTCGCGGACAGTCACCTACGAGCAGTACTTC
TRBD1	TRBV28	TRBJ2-1	-	CASSLRTGGKFF	TGTGCCAGCAGTTTACGGACAGGGGGCAAGTTCTTC
TRBD1	TRBV4-3	TRBJ1-2	few	CASSQEAGGGYGYTF	TGCGCCAGCAGCCAAGAGGCAGGGGGCGGCTATGGCTACACCTTC
-	TRBV28	TRBJ1-5	few	CASSSLQGRSQPQHF	TGTGCCAGCAGTTCGTTGCAGGGTAGGTCGCAGCCCCAGCATTTT
TRBD2	TRBV7-2	TRBJ2-5	few	CASSLVGLAGGETQYF	TGTGCCAGCAGCTTAGTCGGGCTAGCGGGAGGAGAGACCCAGTACTTC
TRBD2	TRBV5-1	TRBJ2-5	few	CASSPGLAGVGETQYF	TGCGCCAGCAGCCCGGGACTAGCGGGAGTGGGAGAGACCCAGTACTTC
TRBD2	TRBV5-1	TRBJ2-1	-	CASIRTTGGPYNEQFF	TGCGCCAGCATCCGGACAACGGGAGGACCCTACAATGAGCAGTTCTTC
TRBD1	TRBV7-2	TRBJ2-7	-	CASSRGQATYEQYF	TGTGCCAGCAGCCGGGGACAGGCGACCTACGAGCAGTACTTC
-	TRBV5-4	TRBJ1-2	-	CASSFDSTYGYTF	TGTGCCAGCAGCTTCGACAGCACCTATGGCTACACCTTC
TRBD1	TRBV7-9	TRBJ1-5	-	CASSSVGSGTGVQPQHF	TGTGCCAGCAGCTCCGTGGGTTCCGGGACAGGAGTTCAGCCCCAGCATTTT
-	TRBV19	TRBJ1-2	few	CASTPDSSYGYTF	TGTGCCAGTACCCCGGACAGTTCCTATGGCTACACCTTC